The 4 T cell receptor beta chains below were found in one sample sequenced in a study of T cell repertoires in cytomegalovirus infection. In TCRdb, the reads were re-called with MiXCR into one record per CDR3 protein. The profile shows fewer than 250,000 distinct CDR3 sequences, about 12% of them singletons. The specimen sequenced was PBMCs. The source is a human donor in good health (CMV status not recorded). Some clones in this sample may be carry-over from other donors' samples.

This clonotype showed up many times. The chain employs TRBV2 and TRBJ2-2; 7 nucleotides match TRBD1. The CDR3 has 14 residues. CDR1 is SNHLY and CDR2 is FYNNEI in the germline V gene. With 5 bases clipped from V and 6 bases from J, the junction kept 6 bases outside the gene matches. CDR3 protein: CASSKDRVAGELFF. CDR3 nucleotides: TGTGCCAGCAGTAAAGACAGGGTGGCCGGGGAGCTGTTTTTT.

This clonotype has a handful of counts. The chain employs TRBV28 and TRBJ2-7, with no clear D. CDR1 MDHEN and CDR2 SYDVKM come from the germline V gene. V lost 3 bases, J lost 7 bases, and 10 bases lay in between. The CDR3 is 12 residues long. The CDR3 coding sequence is TGTGCCAGCAGTTTCGGCTCTTCTGAGCAGTACTTC. This translates into CASSFGSSEQYF.

This clonotype was counted between two and nine times. J is TRBJ2-7 and V is TRBV20-1; no clear D. The germline V gene has CDR1 DFQATT and CDR2 SNEGSKA (reference sequence). There are 15 residues in the CDR3. With 6 bases removed from V and 0 bases from J, the gap between germline ends came to 18 bases. The CDR3 DNA is TGCAGTGCCCCCAGATACGCCGCTCTCTCCTACGAGCAGTACTTC. This encodes CSAPRYAALSYEQYF.

The table lists this clonotype with many counts. V is TRBV10-3 and J is TRBJ1-5; no clear D. Germline loops: CDR1 ENHRY, CDR2 SYGVKD. Trimming cost V 0 bases and J 1 base, with 7 bases left between them. The length of the CDR3 is 15 residues. Written as DNA, the CDR3 is TGTGCCATCAGTGAGTCGACGGGAAGCAATCAGCCCCAGCATTTT. It translates to CAISESTGSNQPQHF.